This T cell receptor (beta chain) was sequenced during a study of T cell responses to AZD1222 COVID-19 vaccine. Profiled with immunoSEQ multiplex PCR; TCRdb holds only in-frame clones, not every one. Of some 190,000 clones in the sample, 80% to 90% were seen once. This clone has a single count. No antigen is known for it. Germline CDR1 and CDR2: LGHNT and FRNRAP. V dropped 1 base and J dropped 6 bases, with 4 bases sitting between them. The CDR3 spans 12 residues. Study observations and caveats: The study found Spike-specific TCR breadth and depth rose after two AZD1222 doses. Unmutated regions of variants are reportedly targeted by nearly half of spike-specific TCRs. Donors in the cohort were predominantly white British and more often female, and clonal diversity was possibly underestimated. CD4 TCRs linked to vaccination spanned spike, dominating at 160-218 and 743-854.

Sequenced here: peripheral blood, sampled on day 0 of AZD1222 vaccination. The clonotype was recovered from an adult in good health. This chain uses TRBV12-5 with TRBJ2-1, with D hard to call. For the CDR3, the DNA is TGTGCTAGTGGTTTGGGATCCAATGAGCAGTTCTTC. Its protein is CASGLGSNEQFF.